The 23 T cell receptor beta chains presented below share a single source sample, sequenced in a study of blood T cells in healthy people across ages (dated by TCRdb to 2013 to 2016). Libraries came from 5' RACE. This sample was sequenced with an Illumina HiSeq 2500. A second PCR of about 7 to 12 cycles was performed with a sample-barcoded 5' primer and a J-beta primer mix. The public reads were reanalyzed by TCRdb: fastp trimming at Q25, MiXCR alignment, in-frame beta chains only. For every CDR3 protein sequence, its rows merge into one entry that carries the most common genes and DNA. A total of roughly 680,000 distinct CDR3 sequences appear in this sample, about 21% of them only once. The ten biggest clones cover more than 3% of the sample. The specimen was blood. These receptors were obtained from a man between 65 and 79 years old in good health.

V and J are TRBV29-1 and TRBJ2-3; D tentatively reads TRBD1 or TRBD2 (5 bases each). The CDR3 is 14 amino acids. Per the germline V gene, CDR1 is SQVTM and CDR2 is ANQGSEA. The V end lost 1 base, the J end lost 2 bases, and 10 bases lay between the germline ends. The CDR3 region is CSVEVGTLTDTQYF. In DNA, the CDR3 is TGCAGCGTTGAAGTAGGGACCCTCACAGATACGCAGTATTTT.

The rearrangement links TRBV12-3 or TRBV12-4 to TRBJ1-5, with D unclear. V dropped 2 bases and J dropped 0 bases, with 5 bases sitting between them. The CDR3 sequence is 14 residues long. CDR3 in DNA: TGTGCCAGCAGTTTATCCCTTAGCAATCAGCCCCAGCATTTT. Its translation is CASSLSLSNQPQHF.

The rearrangement uses TRBV5-1 and TRBJ1-2; 7 bases map to TRBD1. The CDR3 length is 15 residues. V was pared by 5 bases and J by 6 bases, with 13 bases of the junction left unmatched. The germline V gene has CDR1 SGHRS and CDR2 YFSETQ. The CDR3, as DNA: TGCGCCAGCAGTCAAAGATCAGGGGGTGACCATGGCTACACCTTC. Residues: CASSQRSGGDHGYTF.

This clonotype was picked up a small number of times. J is TRBJ2-1 and V is TRBV7-3; D is uncertain. CDR3 length: 17 amino acids. V lost 4 bases, J lost 6 bases, and 22 bases lay in between. From germline, CDR1 is SGHTA and CDR2 FQGTGA. CDR3 DNA sequence: TGTGCCAGCAGCTCAGTTGTGGCCCCATCAATCCCCAATGAGCAGTTCTTC. This encodes CASSSVVAPSIPNEQFF.

The table lists this clonotype with a few counts. The chain links TRBV6-5 to TRBJ2-7; D may correspond to TRBD1 or TRBD2 (5 bases each). Deletions cut 3 bases from V and 0 bases from J, with 18 bases between. This CDR3 has 17 residues. Looked up from germline, CDR1 is MNHEY and CDR2 is SVGAGI. Here the CDR3 DNA reads TGTGCCAGCAGTTATTATTCCCGGGGCAGGGTCTCCTACGAGCAGTACTTC. As protein: CASSYYSRGRVSYEQYF.

In this sample, this clonotype turned up a few times. The chain has TRBV28 and TRBJ2-3; D gene unclear. The V end lost 2 bases, the J end lost 6 bases, and 12 bases lay between the germline ends. The germline V gene has CDR1 MDHEN and CDR2 SYDVKM. This CDR3 has 14 amino acids. Here the CDR3 reads CASSLTVSRDTQYF. In DNA, the CDR3 is TGTGCCAGCAGTTTAACGGTCTCGAGGGATACGCAGTATTTT. Full variable domain (remainder filled in from reference TRBV28 and TRBJ2-3): DVKVTQSSRYLVKRTGEKVFLECVQDMDHENMFWYRQDPGLGLRLIYFSYDVKMKEKGDIPEGYSVSREKKERFSLILESASTNQTSMYLCASSLTVSRDTQYFGPGTRLTVL.

The chain combines TRBV20-1 with TRBJ2-7; TRBD2 aligns across 8 bases. Trimming took 4 bases from V and 3 from J; bases not matched to a gene: 8. The CDR3 length is 14 residues. Looked up from germline, CDR1 is DFQATT and CDR2 is SNEGSKA (reference sequence). In nucleotides, the CDR3 is TGCAGTGCTACGGAGAGCGGGAGCGGCTACGAGCAGTACTTC. This translates into CSATESGSGYEQYF.

This clonotype was detected a few times. V and J are TRBV3-1 and TRBJ1-4, with 11 nucleotides matching TRBD1. V was pared by 3 bases and J by 7 bases, with 4 bases of the junction left unmatched. The CDR3 is 15 amino acids. Per germline, CDR1 LGHDT and CDR2 YNNKEL (reference sequence). CDR3 nucleotides: TGTGCCAGCAGCCATTTGGACAGGGGGCGTGAAAAACTGTTTTTT. Amino acid sequence: CASSHLDRGREKLFF.

About this clonotype itself: Being one base from a much bigger clone, this may be a read error. The chain joins TRBV7-8 to TRBJ2-1; 8 bases agree with TRBD2. Germline V CDR1 and CDR2: SGHVS, FQNEAQ. The CDR3 extends over 16 amino acids. The CDR3 DNA reads TGTGGCAGCAGCTTAGCGGGAATTACGGATCACAATGAGCAGTTCTTC. It specifies CGSSLAGITDHNEQFF.

The rearrangement uses TRBV19 and TRBJ2-5; D tentatively reads TRBD1 or TRBD2 (5 bases each). Judging by the DNA end, TRBJ2-7 fits better; the J call may be wrong. Germline CDR1 and CDR2: LNHDA and SQIVND (reference sequence). The length of the CDR3 is 15 residues. In DNA, the CDR3 is TGTGCCAGTAGTGTGGGGGTCGGGACCTCCTACGAGCAGTACTTC. Translation gives CASSVGVGTSYEQYF.

The chain recombines TRBV20-1 with TRBJ2-1; D gene ambiguous. The CDR3 has 13 residues. Trimming cost V 5 bases and J 0 bases, with 8 bases left between them. Germline-derived CDR1 and CDR2 are DFQATT and SNEGSKA (reference sequence). The CDR3 reads CSAGLSSYNEQFF. CDR3 nucleotides: TGCAGTGCTGGCCTAAGCTCCTACAATGAGCAGTTCTTC.

This clonotype was observed a handful of times. The V gene is TRBV25-1, the J gene TRBJ1-4; D call uncertain. The germline V gene encodes CDR1 MGHDK and CDR2 SYGVNS. This CDR3 is 15 amino acids long. Trimming pared 3 bases from V and 7 bases from J, leaving 15 bases between. The CDR3 reads CASSDGLPASEKLFF. CDR3 DNA sequence: TGTGCCAGCAGTGATGGCCTCCCCGCGAGTGAAAAACTGTTTTTT.

The chain's CDR3 is CASSFQAGETQYF. In DNA, the CDR3 is TGTGCCAGCAGCTTCCAGGCAGGGGAGACCCAGTACTTC. The chain carries TRBV7-9 and TRBJ2-5, with D tentatively TRBD1 (5 bases). V was pared by 3 bases and J by 5 bases, with 10 bases between. There are 13 residues in the CDR3. Germline lookup yields CDR1 SEHNR and CDR2 FQNEAQ (reference sequence).

This clonotype was observed a handful of times. This sequence joins TRBV10-1 and TRBJ2-1; D call uncertain. Germline assignment: CDR1 WNHNN and CDR2 SYGVQD (reference sequence). Trimming stripped 9 bases from V and 7 bases from J, with 10 bases between. The CDR3 consists of 11 residues. The CDR3 loop reads CAREEGNEQFF. The CDR3, as DNA: TGCGCCAGAGAAGAAGGAAATGAGCAGTTCTTC.

The V gene is TRBV24-1, the J gene TRBJ2-5, with D possibly TRBD1 on 5 matching bases. The CDR3 contains 15 residues. The V gene's germline CDR1 is KGHDR and CDR2 SFDVKD. Trimming removed 0 bases from V and 2 bases from J, with 9 bases in between. This CDR3 reads CATSDLQNRQETQYF. The CDR3 nucleotides read TGTGCCACCAGTGATTTGCAGAACAGGCAAGAGACCCAGTACTTC.

The chain combines TRBV4-1 with TRBJ2-2; possible D gene TRBD2, 5 bases. Trimming left V 1 base short and J 3 bases short, with 9 bases between. The germline V gene has CDR1 MGHRA and CDR2 YSYEKL. This CDR3 has 15 amino acids. The CDR3: CASSQVLAHTGELFF. The CDR3 DNA reads as TGCGCCAGCAGCCAAGTTCTAGCCCACACCGGGGAGCTGTTTTTT.

The rearrangement joins TRBV3-1 to TRBJ1-2; 10 bases agree with TRBD1. V shed 3 bases, J shed 8 bases, and the junction held 3 bases outside the gene matches. Per germline, CDR1 LGHDT and CDR2 YNNKEL (reference sequence). The CDR3 is 13 residues long. This chain's CDR3 is CASSQETGGGYTF. DNA for the CDR3: TGTGCCAGCAGCCAGGAGACAGGGGGCGGCTACACCTTC.

This clonotype was counted a few times. At one boundary the junction diverges from the germline segment, which might be a read error. This chain uses TRBV2 with TRBJ2-2; 11 bases agree with TRBD2. CDR1 and CDR2 from the germline V gene are SNHLY and FYNNEI. CDR3 length equals 16 residues. The CDR3 DNA is TGTGCCAGCCGTACTAGCGGGAGTCACGGCACCGGGGAGCTGGTTTTT. Encoded protein: CASRTSGSHGTGELVF. The variable domain in full, with the rest retrieved from reference TRBV2 and TRBJ2-2, is EPEVTQTPSHQVTQMGQEVILRCVPISNHLYFYWYRQILGQKVEFLVSFYNNEISEKSEIFDDQFSVERPDGSNFTLKIRSTKLEDSAMYFCASRTSGSHGTGELVFGEGSRLTVL.

The rearrangement uses TRBV2 and TRBJ1-4, with TRBD1 matching 8 bases. Per the germline V gene, CDR1 is SNHLY and CDR2 is FYNNEI. Unmatched junction bases numbered 1, after V lost 6 bases and J lost 7 bases. This CDR3 contains 12 residues. CDR3 in DNA: TGTGCCAGCAGGGACAGGGCTGAAAAACTGTTTTTT. Amino acid sequence: CASRDRAEKLFF.

The V call is TRBV15, the J call TRBJ2-7; D is ambiguous. Trimming shortened V by 1 base and J by 2 bases, and 9 bases separated the two germline ends. The CDR3 sequence is 14 residues long. Germline loops: CDR1 LNHNV, CDR2 YYDKDF (reference sequence). The CDR3 loop is CATSRATWPYEQYF. DNA of the CDR3: TGTGCCACCAGCAGAGCCACTTGGCCCTACGAGCAGTACTTC.

This clonotype has ten or more counts. The chain employs TRBV7-9 and TRBJ2-1; D unclear. CDR3 size: 12 residues. Germline CDR1 SEHNR, CDR2 FQNEAQ (reference sequence). Trimming left V 8 bases short and J 9 bases short, with 14 bases between. CDR3 protein: CASSLDIGEQFF. The CDR3 DNA reads TGTGCCAGCTCCCTGGATATAGGTGAGCAGTTCTTC.

This clonotype was seen only a few times. The rearrangement uses TRBV20-1 and TRBJ2-3, with TRBD2 matching 10 bases. J lost 4 bases, V lost 6 bases, and 10 bases had no gene match. This CDR3 is built from 15 residues. Germline V gene lookup returns CDR1 DFQATT and CDR2 SNEGSKA (reference sequence). For the CDR3, the DNA is TGCAGTGCGCACGGGACTAGCGTTGGAGCAGATACGCAGTATTTT. Protein product: CSAHGTSVGADTQYF.

This clonotype was picked up a small number of times. This rearrangement joins TRBV20-1 to TRBJ2-1; D is possibly TRBD1 (5 bases). Trimming cost V 0 bases and J 1 base, with 16 bases left between them. The CDR3 has 17 amino acids. Germline V gene lookup returns CDR1 DFQATT and CDR2 SNEGSKA (reference sequence). CDR3 DNA sequence: TGCAGTGCTAGAGACCGTTCCAGGAAGGGGTCCTACAATGAGCAGTTCTTC. It yields the protein CSARDRSRKGSYNEQFF.